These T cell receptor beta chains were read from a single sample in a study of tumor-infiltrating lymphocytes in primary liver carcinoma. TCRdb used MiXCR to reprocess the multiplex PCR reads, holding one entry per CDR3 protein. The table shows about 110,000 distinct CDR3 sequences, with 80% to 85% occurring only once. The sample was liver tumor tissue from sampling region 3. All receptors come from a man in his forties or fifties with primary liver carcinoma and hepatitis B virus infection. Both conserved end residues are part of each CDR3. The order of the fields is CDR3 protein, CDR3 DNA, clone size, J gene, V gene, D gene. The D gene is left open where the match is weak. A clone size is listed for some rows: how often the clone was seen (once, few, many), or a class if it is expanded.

CASSLEPGREEQYF TGTGCCAGCAGCTTGGAGCCGGGGCGCGAGGAGCAGTACTTC NA TRBJ2-7 TRBV5-1 NA
CVSSLLWSGRGNEQFF TGTGTCAGCAGCCTTCTATGGAGCGGGAGGGGAAATGAGCAGTTCTTC NA TRBJ2-1 TRBV12-3/TRBV12-4 TRBD2
CASSRGLAGENEQFF TGTGCCAGCAGCAGGGGGCTAGCGGGAGAAAACGAGCAGTTCTTC NA TRBJ2-1 TRBV5-5 TRBD2
CASSDSLTRHNSPLHF TGCGCCAGCAGCGACAGCCTGACAAGACATAATTCACCCCTCCACTTT NA TRBJ1-6 TRBV5-1 NA
CASSQGTDSKGYEQYF TGTGCCAGCAGCCAAGGAACGGACTCAAAAGGCTACGAGCAGTACTTC many TRBJ2-7 TRBV4-2 NA
CSVRTVSYEQYF TGCAGCGTCCGAACAGTCTCCTATGAGCAGTACTTC NA TRBJ2-7 TRBV29-1 NA
CSVGLARRFYNEHFF TGCAGCGTTGGACTAGCGAGAAGGTTCTACAATGAGCACTTCTTC NA TRBJ2-1 TRBV29-1 TRBD2
CASSLNRGSNQPQRF TGTGCCAGCAGTTTAAATCGAGGTAGCAATCAGCCCCAGCGTTTT once TRBJ1-5 TRBV12-3/TRBV12-4 NA
CASSPLVSNMQYF TGTGCCAGCTCCCCCCTGGTGTCAAATATGCAGTATTTT NA TRBJ2-3 TRBV18 NA
CASGLGVSTNEKFF TGTGCCAGCGGCTTAGGCGTCTCGACCAATGAGAAGTTCTTC NA TRBJ2-1 TRBV11-3 NA
CASSVDRDEQYF TGTGCCAGCAGTGTGGACCGGGACGAGCAGTACTTC medium-sized TRBJ2-7 TRBV6-2/TRBV6-3 NA
CASSGTGIRTEAFF TGTGCCAGCAGTGGGACAGGGATAAGAACTGAAGCCTTCTTT once TRBJ1-1 TRBV6-6 TRBD1
CNVDSRIHEQFF TGCAACGTAGATTCACGAATCCATGAGCAGTTCTTC NA TRBJ2-1 TRBV29-1 NA
CAMRKNSGAYNEQFF TGTGCCATGAGGAAGAATAGCGGGGCCTACAATGAGCAGTTTTTC NA TRBJ2-1 TRBV10-3 TRBD2
CVSSLAPAGVTGELFF TGTGTCAGCAGTTTAGCTCCAGCGGGTGTGACTGGGGAGCTGTTTTTT NA TRBJ2-2 TRBV12-3/TRBV12-4 NA
CAGSHTDQPVNQPQHF TGTGCCGGCAGTCATACAGACCAGCCAGTGAATCAGCCCCAGCATTTT NA TRBJ1-5 TRBV6-2/TRBV6-3 NA
CASSSRDGQFF TGTGCCAGCTCGAGTCGAGATGGGCAGTTCTTC NA TRBJ2-1 TRBV6-6 NA
CGSSMTGKDTEAFF TGTGGCAGCAGTATGACAGGGAAGGACACTGAAGCTTTCTTT NA TRBJ1-1 TRBV6-5 TRBD1
CASSGQGMNYGYTF TGCGCCAGCAGTGGGCAGGGGATGAACTATGGCTACACCTTC many TRBJ1-2 TRBV10-2 NA
CSILTSGETQYF TGTAGCATTCTGACAAGCGGAGAGACCCAGTACTTC once TRBJ2-5 TRBV29-1 NA
CVISFPGTSGTKNIQYF TGTGTCATCAGCTTTCCCGGAACTAGCGGGACCAAAAACATTCAATACTTC NA TRBJ2-4 TRBV11-1 TRBD2
CASIKTSGGRGADQYF TGTGCCAGCATCAAGACTAGCGGAGGTCGAGGGGCCGATCAGTACTTC NA TRBJ2-7 TRBV5-4 TRBD2
CSVAGVDGRSTDMQYF TGCAGTGTCGCTGGGGTGGACGGACGTAGCACAGATATGCAGTATTTT once TRBJ2-3 TRBV29-1 NA
CASSVRRGVSYNEQFF TGTGCAAGCAGCGTCAGGAGGGGAGTGAGCTACAATGAGCAGTTCTTC NA TRBJ2-1 TRBV5-4 NA
CDSMRLAGGGEQYF TGTGATAGCATGAGACTAGCGGGAGGTGGCGAGCAGTACTTC NA TRBJ2-7 TRBV6-5 TRBD2
CVISSSRDSVRLYF TGTGTCATCAGTTCCTCCAGGGACTCCGTAAGGCTTTATTTT once TRBJ2-3 TRBV6-5 NA
CPSNSGSRAFF TGTCCCAGCAACTCAGGTTCCCGAGCTTTCTTT NA TRBJ1-1 TRBV12-3/TRBV12-4 NA
CASIPRGLRVEQYF TGTGCCAGTATCCCACGCGGACTCAGGGTCGAGCAGTACTTC NA TRBJ2-7 TRBV6-2/TRBV6-3 NA
CASSSTGCDEQYF TGTGCCAGCAGCTCCACCGGGTGTGACGAGCAGTACTTC NA TRBJ2-7 TRBV7-3 NA